A selection of T cell receptor beta chains follows, all from one sample in a study of CD8+CD57+ T cells in acquired aplastic anemia. TCRdb processed the reads anew with MiXCR; each CDR3 protein has one entry. The sample includes 75,000 to 90,000 distinct CDR3 sequences, about half of them seen just once. The specimen was sorted CD4+, CD8+, or CD8+CD57+ T cells (not recorded which) from PBMCs. Source of these receptors: a human donor in good health, serving as a control. Both conserved end residues are part of each CDR3. A D gene is named only where the DNA matches it firmly. Size is stated for part of the rows, as once, few or many counts, or as a class when the clone is expanded.

clone_size j_call v_call d_call cdr3_aa cdr3_nt
. TRBJ1-1 TRBV20-1 . CSARAPSYTEAFF TGCAGTGCTAGAGCCCCATCGTACACTGAAGCTTTCTTT
. TRBJ1-1 TRBV2 . CASTKEKNTEAFF TGTGCCAGCACAAAAGAGAAAAACACTGAAGCTTTCTTT
. TRBJ1-1 TRBV9 TRBD1 CASSGGTGITEAFF TGTGCCAGCAGCGGGGGGACAGGGATCACTGAAGCTTTCTTT
. TRBJ2-3 TRBV12-3/TRBV12-4 TRBD2 CASSFSSGGTDTQYF TGTGCCAGCAGTTTTTCTAGCGGGGGCACAGATACGCAGTATTTT
. TRBJ1-5 TRBV27 TRBD1 CASSFQGARQPQHF TGTGCCAGCAGTTTCCAGGGGGCACGTCAGCCCCAGCATTTT
medium-sized TRBJ1-1 TRBV6-4 . CASSDSGNTEAFF TGTGCCAGCAGTGACTCAGGGAACACTGAAGCTTTCTTT
many TRBJ2-1 TRBV19 TRBD1 CASRYRDRGPYNEQFF TGTGCCAGTAGGTACCGGGACAGGGGGCCCTACAATGAGCAGTTCTTC
once TRBJ2-7 TRBV7-8 . CASSSPLGVRREQYF TGTGCCAGCAGCTCGCCCTTGGGGGTGCGGCGCGAGCAGTACTTC
. TRBJ1-2 TRBV15 TRBD1 CATSPDLGQGMEGYTF TGTGCCACCAGCCCAGATTTGGGACAGGGCATGGAAGGCTACACCTTC
. TRBJ2-3 TRBV4-2 TRBD2 CASSPNLAGAGDTQYF TGTGCCAGCAGCCCGAACCTAGCGGGAGCGGGCGATACGCAGTATTTT
. TRBJ1-6 TRBV25-1 . CASGEWRQINSPLHF TGTGCCAGCGGTGAATGGAGACAGATAAATTCACCCCTTCACTTT
. TRBJ1-1 TRBV5-1 . CASSFQTGMNTEAFF TGCGCCAGCAGCTTCCAGACAGGCATGAACACTGAAGCTTTCTTT
. TRBJ1-2 TRBV9 . CASSLPGTLSDYGYTF TGTGCCAGCAGCCTACCCGGCACCCTGAGCGACTATGGCTACACCTTC
. TRBJ2-1 TRBV15 TRBD2 CASSYARDYNEQSF TGTGCCAGCAGTTACGCCCGGGACTACAATGAGCAGTCCTTC
once TRBJ2-5 TRBV12-3/TRBV12-4 . CASSRGPRGAETQYF TGTGCCAGCAGCCGGGGGCCAAGGGGAGCAGAGACCCAGTACTTC
many TRBJ2-1 TRBV20-1 . CSARGRTYNEQFF TGCAGTGCTAGAGGGAGAACCTACAATGAGCAGTTCTTC
. TRBJ2-7 TRBV2 . CASSEDSPYEQYF TGTGCCAGCAGTGAAGACTCCCCCTACGAGCAGTACTTC
. TRBJ2-7 TRBV7-2 TRBD2 CASVSSGGYYEQYF TGTGCCAGCGTATCTAGCGGGGGGTACTACGAGCAGTACTTC
many TRBJ2-7 TRBV20-1 . CSVGGQIPYEQYF TGCAGTGTGGGCGGGCAAATCCCCTACGAGCAGTACTTC
few TRBJ2-2 TRBV27 . CASSYGGGTGELFF TGTGCCAGCAGTTATGGTGGGGGCACCGGGGAGCTGTTTTTT
. TRBJ2-7 TRBV15 TRBD1 CATSPTGTYEQYF TGTGCCACCTCTCCGACAGGGACCTACGAGCAGTACTTC
many TRBJ2-7 TRBV29-1 . CSSSSGYEQYF TGCAGCTCCTCGTCGGGTTACGAGCAGTACTTC
few TRBJ2-3 TRBV25-1 TRBD1 CASSGTGITDTQYF TGTGCCAGCTCTGGGACAGGGATCACAGATACGCAGTATTTT
many TRBJ2-3 TRBV11-1 . CASSPTRGWGSGADTQYF TGTGCCAGCAGCCCGACTAGGGGATGGGGGAGTGGGGCAGATACGCAGTATTTT
many TRBJ2-5 TRBV9 TRBD2 CASTSGGTDHGTQYF TGTGCCAGTACAAGCGGGGGAACAGACCATGGGACCCAGTACTTC
many TRBJ2-7 TRBV7-8 . CASSLGGHEQYF TGTGCCAGCAGCTTAGGTGGTCACGAGCAGTACTTC
few TRBJ2-5 TRBV2 . CASSEALFAEEMQETQYF TGTGCCAGCAGTGAAGCGCTTTTTGCGGAGGAAATGCAAGAGACCCAGTACTTC
many TRBJ1-2 TRBV5-1 . CASSLVSSHNYGYTF TGCGCCAGCAGCTTGGTATCGAGTCATAACTATGGCTACACCTTC
many TRBJ1-1 TRBV20-1 . CSADTGFTEAFF TGCAGTGCCGATACAGGGTTCACTGAAGCTTTCTTT
. TRBJ1-2 TRBV7-9 . CASTQNGGANGYTF TGTGCCAGCACCCAAAACGGGGGGGCTAATGGCTACACCTTC
many TRBJ2-7 TRBV2 TRBD2 CASSPGGSRYEQYF TGTGCCAGCAGTCCGGGGGGGTCAAGGTACGAGCAGTACTTC
. TRBJ2-1 TRBV20-1 TRBD2 CSARATSGRANEQFF TGCAGTGCTAGAGCCACTAGCGGGAGAGCAAATGAGCAGTTCTTC
. TRBJ1-6 TRBV6-5 . CASSYRTPTYNSPLHF TGTGCCAGCAGTTACCGGACTCCGACCTATAATTCACCCCTCCACTTT
. TRBJ2-7 TRBV19 . CASRSTGLSYEQYF TGTGCCAGCCGATCGACAGGTCTCTCCTACGAGCAGTACTTC
. TRBJ1-2 TRBV24-1 TRBD1 CATESTSGGTSGYTF TGTGCCACCGAGAGTACCTCAGGGGGCACTAGTGGCTACACCTTC
many TRBJ1-1 TRBV7-9 TRBD1 CASRQDRGNTEAFF TGTGCCAGCAGGCAAGACAGGGGAAACACTGAAGCTTTCTTT
many TRBJ2-7 TRBV20-1 . CSAREGGYEQYF TGCAGTGCTAGAGAAGGGGGATACGAGCAGTACTTC
once TRBJ1-6 TRBV20-1 TRBD1 CNAATGDNSPLHF TGCAATGCTGCTACAGGGGATAATTCACCCCTCCACTTT
many TRBJ2-1 TRBV5-1 . CASSSSGEQFF TGCGCCAGCAGCTCCAGTGGGGAGCAGTTCTTC
. TRBJ2-6 TRBV5-8 . CASSLARGSGANVLTF TGTGCCAGCAGCTTGGCGCGGGGTTCGGGGGCCAACGTCCTGACTTTC
many TRBJ1-2 TRBV7-9 . CASSLRDAGYTF TGTGCCAGCAGCCTAAGGGACGCTGGCTACACCTTC
few TRBJ2-3 TRBV25-1 TRBD2 CASSALAGAGGQGESTDTQYF TGTGCCAGCAGTGCCCTAGCGGGAGCGGGCGGCCAGGGTGAGAGCACAGATACGCAGTATTTT
. TRBJ2-3 TRBV5-1 . CASSLARAGDTQYF TGCGCCAGCAGCTTGGCGAGGGCGGGAGATACGCAGTATTTT
. TRBJ2-2 TRBV20-1 . CSASDDGNGELFF TGCAGTGCTTCGGACGACGGCAACGGGGAGCTGTTTTTT
. TRBJ1-2 TRBV6-1 . CASRNRYLGDGYTF TGTGCCAGCAGGAATAGATACCTCGGGGACGGCTACACCTTC
. TRBJ2-2 TRBV24-1 . CATSDARTANTGELFF TGTGCCACCAGTGATGCCCGGACTGCGAACACCGGGGAGCTGTTTTTT
many TRBJ2-5 TRBV20-1 . CSARRREETQYF TGCAGTGCTCGCCGACGAGAGGAGACCCAGTACTTC
. TRBJ2-1 TRBV2 TRBD1 CASNTGQGTGEQFF TGTGCCAGCAATACGGGACAGGGGACGGGGGAGCAGTTCTTC
. TRBJ2-7 TRBV7-9 . CASTPGAGEQYF TGTGCCAGCACCCCGGGGGCAGGCGAGCAGTACTTC
many TRBJ1-2 TRBV7-8 TRBD1 CASSSYGQVEGYTF TGTGCCAGCAGCTCATACGGACAGGTAGAAGGCTACACCTTC
. TRBJ2-7 TRBV19 . CASGPGGASYEQYF TGTGCCAGTGGTCCAGGGGGGGCCTCCTACGAGCAGTACTTC
. TRBJ2-7 TRBV7-9 . CASSPSGREQYF TGTGCCAGCAGCCCCAGTGGGCGCGAGCAGTACTTC
many TRBJ2-3 TRBV4-1 . CASSQVEVGDTQYF TGCGCCAGCAGCCAAGTCGAGGTTGGGGATACGCAGTATTTT
many TRBJ2-7 TRBV4-2 . CASSQDSTEQYF TGTGCCAGCAGCCAAGATTCTACCGAGCAGTACTTC
. TRBJ2-5 TRBV19 TRBD2 CASSERGIQETQYF TGTGCCAGTAGCGAGCGGGGAATACAGGAGACCCAGTACTTC
. TRBJ1-1 TRBV13 . CASSLRTRMNTEAFF TGTGCCAGCAGCTTACGGACGAGGATGAACACTGAAGCTTTCTTT